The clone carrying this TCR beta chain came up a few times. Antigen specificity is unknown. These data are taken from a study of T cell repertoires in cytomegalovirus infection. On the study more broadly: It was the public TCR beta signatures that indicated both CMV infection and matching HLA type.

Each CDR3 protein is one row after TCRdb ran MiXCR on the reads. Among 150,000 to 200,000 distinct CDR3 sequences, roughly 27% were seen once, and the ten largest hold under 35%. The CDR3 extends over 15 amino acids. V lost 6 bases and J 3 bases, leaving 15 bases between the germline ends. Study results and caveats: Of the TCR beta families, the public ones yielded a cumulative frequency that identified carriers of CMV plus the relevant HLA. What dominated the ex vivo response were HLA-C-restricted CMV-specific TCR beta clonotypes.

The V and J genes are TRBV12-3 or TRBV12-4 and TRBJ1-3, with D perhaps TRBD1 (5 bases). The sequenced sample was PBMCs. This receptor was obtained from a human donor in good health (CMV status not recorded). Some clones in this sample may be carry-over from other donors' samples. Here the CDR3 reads CASRLRAGGGNTIYF. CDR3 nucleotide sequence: TGTGCCAGCAGATTGCGGGCCGGGGGTGGAAACACCATATATTTT.